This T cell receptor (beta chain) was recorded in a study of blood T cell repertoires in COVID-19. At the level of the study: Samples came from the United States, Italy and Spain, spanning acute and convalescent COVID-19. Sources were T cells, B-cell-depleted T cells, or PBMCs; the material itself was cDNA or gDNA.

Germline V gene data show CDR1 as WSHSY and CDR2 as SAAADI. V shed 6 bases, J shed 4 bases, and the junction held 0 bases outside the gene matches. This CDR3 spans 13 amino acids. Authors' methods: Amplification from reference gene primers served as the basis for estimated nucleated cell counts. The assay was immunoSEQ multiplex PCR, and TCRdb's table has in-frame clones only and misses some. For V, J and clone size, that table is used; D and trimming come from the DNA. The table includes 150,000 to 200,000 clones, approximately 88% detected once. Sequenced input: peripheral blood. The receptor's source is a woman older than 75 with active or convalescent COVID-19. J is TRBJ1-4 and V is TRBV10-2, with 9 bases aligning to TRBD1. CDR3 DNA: TGCGCCAGCAGGACAGGGGGTAATGAAAAACTGTTTTTT. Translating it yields CASRTGGNEKLFF.